Listed below are T cell receptor beta chains from one sample, sequenced in a study of blood T cell repertoires in COVID-19. Profiled with immunoSEQ multiplex PCR; TCRdb holds only in-frame clones, not every one. The table records about 82,000 clones, around 80% of them present only once. The material sequenced was peripheral blood. The source of these receptors is a woman aged 40 to 50 with active or convalescent COVID-19. CDR3s include the opening cysteine and the closing phenylalanine or tryptophan. The order of the fields is J gene, V gene, CDR3 protein.

j_call: TRBJ2-1
v_call: TRBV4-2
cdr3_aa: CASSQDASRPPFYNEQFF

j_call: TRBJ2-1
v_call: TRBV4-2
cdr3_aa: CASSQDSGSSYNEQFF

j_call: TRBJ1-5
v_call: TRBV6-1
cdr3_aa: CASSEDLEEGIFSNQPQHF

j_call: TRBJ2-7
v_call: TRBV10-1
cdr3_aa: CASGPGQGYYEQYF

j_call: TRBJ2-5
v_call: TRBV7-2
cdr3_aa: CASSLVTGQETQYF

j_call: TRBJ2-1
v_call: TRBV6-5
cdr3_aa: CASSFLAVNNEQFF

j_call: TRBJ1-6
v_call: TRBV12-5
cdr3_aa: CASGSGQGSSYNSPLHF

j_call: TRBJ1-2
v_call: TRBV6-6
cdr3_aa: CASSRTGDGYTF

j_call: TRBJ2-3
v_call: TRBV12-5
cdr3_aa: CASAKRGGEDTQYF

j_call: TRBJ1-1
v_call: TRBV18
cdr3_aa: CASSSGTGLNTEAFF

j_call: TRBJ2-5
v_call: TRBV11-1
cdr3_aa: CASSQGGKAAQTQYF

j_call: TRBJ2-7
v_call: TRBV10-2
cdr3_aa: CASSLAGAYEQYF

j_call: TRBJ1-1
v_call: TRBV11-2
cdr3_aa: CASSFNRIMNTEAFF

j_call: TRBJ2-1
v_call: TRBV11-3
cdr3_aa: CASSPLAGNEQFF

j_call: TRBJ2-1
v_call: TRBV6-5
cdr3_aa: CASTHSDLYNEQFF

j_call: TRBJ2-7
v_call: TRBV7-9
cdr3_aa: CASSLGPEVNYEQYF

j_call: TRBJ2-7
v_call: TRBV27
cdr3_aa: CASPGKEAYEQYF

j_call: TRBJ2-7
v_call: TRBV6-2/TRBV6-3
cdr3_aa: CASSSLTGIPDEQYF

j_call: TRBJ2-7
v_call: TRBV12-3/TRBV12-4
cdr3_aa: CASSTGFGEQYF

j_call: TRBJ1-4
v_call: TRBV5-3
cdr3_aa: CARSTHPLTGEDEKLFF

j_call: TRBJ1-1
v_call: TRBV5-6
cdr3_aa: CASSLALTDRDKLEAFF

j_call: TRBJ1-4
v_call: TRBV27
cdr3_aa: CASSLGPRGEKLFF

j_call: TRBJ1-2
v_call: TRBV6-4
cdr3_aa: CASSPDRGAYGYTF

j_call: TRBJ2-3
v_call: TRBV4-1
cdr3_aa: CASSQAGAGEDTQYF

j_call: TRBJ1-5
v_call: TRBV3-1/TRBV3-2
cdr3_aa: CASSRTGGNQPQHF

j_call: TRBJ1-2
v_call: TRBV5-1
cdr3_aa: CASSWGQVLDYGYTF

j_call: TRBJ2-7
v_call: TRBV15
cdr3_aa: CATSRGRGSYEQYF

j_call: TRBJ1-1
v_call: TRBV5-8
cdr3_aa: CASSSRSGGNTEAFF

j_call: TRBJ2-4
v_call: TRBV2
cdr3_aa: CASSEAGGGGNIQYF

j_call: TRBJ2-3
v_call: TRBV24-1
cdr3_aa: CATSDFSSGSLADTQYF

j_call: TRBJ2-5
v_call: TRBV30
cdr3_aa: CAWSVLSHQYF

j_call: TRBJ1-1
v_call: TRBV28
cdr3_aa: CASRPTDRDDTEAFF

j_call: TRBJ1-5
v_call: TRBV19
cdr3_aa: CASSRQGFGRGQPQHF

j_call: TRBJ2-1
v_call: TRBV7-2
cdr3_aa: CASSLDSRNEQFF

j_call: TRBJ2-1
v_call: TRBV28
cdr3_aa: CASSLSPSGYNEQFF

j_call: TRBJ1-1
v_call: TRBV10-3
cdr3_aa: CAISGGQNLNTEAFF

j_call: TRBJ1-3
v_call: TRBV10-3
cdr3_aa: CAISLTGGLSGNTIYF

j_call: TRBJ2-3
v_call: TRBV4-2
cdr3_aa: CASSQDGGREFTDTQYF

j_call: TRBJ2-7
v_call: TRBV5-4
cdr3_aa: CASSLTGTGGDEQYF

j_call: TRBJ2-3
v_call: TRBV19
cdr3_aa: CASRTSGGGTQYF

j_call: TRBJ2-3
v_call: TRBV29-1
cdr3_aa: CSVREVNPTDTQYF

j_call: TRBJ1-1
v_call: TRBV6-5
cdr3_aa: CASSYRGHTEAFF

j_call: TRBJ2-7
v_call: TRBV5-8
cdr3_aa: CASSWGLAGRHYEQYF

j_call: TRBJ1-2
v_call: TRBV28
cdr3_aa: CASSSPTGSNGYTF

j_call: TRBJ1-2
v_call: TRBV19
cdr3_aa: CASSPGGDRADGYTF

j_call: TRBJ2-5
v_call: TRBV6-6
cdr3_aa: CASSRGLAGDGYQETQYF

j_call: TRBJ2-1
v_call: TRBV4-3
cdr3_aa: CASSQDRGGEQFF

j_call: TRBJ2-1
v_call: TRBV5-1
cdr3_aa: CASSLELALTNNEQFF

j_call: TRBJ2-1
v_call: TRBV7-2
cdr3_aa: CASSFAGRAYNEQFF

j_call: TRBJ1-6
v_call: TRBV28
cdr3_aa: CASSLITENSPLHF

j_call: TRBJ1-5
v_call: TRBV6-5
cdr3_aa: CASSYSGQGDQPQHF

j_call: TRBJ1-5
v_call: TRBV20-1
cdr3_aa: CSASFPRDRDDQPQHF

j_call: TRBJ2-7
v_call: TRBV7-9
cdr3_aa: CASSSYGQGTYEQYF

j_call: TRBJ1-3
v_call: TRBV3-1/TRBV3-2
cdr3_aa: CASSQDYAASSGNTIYF

j_call: TRBJ1-5
v_call: TRBV28
cdr3_aa: CASSLVRVTELVQINQPQHF

j_call: TRBJ1-1
v_call: TRBV5-5
cdr3_aa: CASSFGQGMNTEAFF

j_call: TRBJ2-7
v_call: TRBV19
cdr3_aa: CASSQTGGPYEQYF

j_call: TRBJ2-2
v_call: TRBV7-9
cdr3_aa: CASSLSRYLTSHTGELFF

j_call: TRBJ1-5
v_call: TRBV5-6
cdr3_aa: CASSLIGQGPDQPQHF